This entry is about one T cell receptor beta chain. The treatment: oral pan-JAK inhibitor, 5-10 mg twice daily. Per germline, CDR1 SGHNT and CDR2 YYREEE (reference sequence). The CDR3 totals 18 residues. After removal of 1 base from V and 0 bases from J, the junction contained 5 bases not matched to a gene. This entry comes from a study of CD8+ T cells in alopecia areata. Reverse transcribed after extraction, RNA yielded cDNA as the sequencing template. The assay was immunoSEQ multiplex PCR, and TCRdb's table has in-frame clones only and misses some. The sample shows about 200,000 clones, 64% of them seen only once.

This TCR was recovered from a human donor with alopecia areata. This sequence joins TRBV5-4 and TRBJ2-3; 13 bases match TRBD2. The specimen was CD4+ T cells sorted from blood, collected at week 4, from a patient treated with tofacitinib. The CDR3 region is CASSLLTSGGTSTDTQYF. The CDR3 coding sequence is TGTGCCAGCAGCTTGTTGACTAGCGGGGGGACTAGCACAGATACGCAGTATTTT.